This T cell receptor (beta chain) was captured in a study of T cell clonality in common variable immunodeficiency. General observations from the study: CVID patient heterogeneity limited repertoire-clinical complication correlations.

Germline V gives CDR1 MNHEY, CDR2 SVGEGT. V lost 2 bases and J 3 bases, leaving 14 bases between the germline ends. CDR3 length: 15 residues. Profiling relied on immunoSEQ multiplex PCR, and the TCRdb table lists in-frame clones only, not all of them. The data show about 52,000 clones, with none appearing a single time. Many counts were recorded for this clone. Its antigen is undetermined. The observed sequence ends 3 residues before the CDR3 terminus, with the missing tail filled in from the germline J gene. The sequenced material came from peripheral blood mononuclear cells. This receptor was taken from a person aged 18 to 75 in good health. The V and J genes are TRBV6-2 or TRBV6-3 and TRBJ2-7, with a possible D match to TRBD2 (7 bases). CDR3 DNA (partial): TGTGCCAGCAGTTACGAGGGGGGGCCTTTCTACGAG. Its translation is CASSYEGGPFYE. Given in full, the CDR3 is CASSYEGGPFYEQYF.